This TCR beta chain was recorded in a study of molecular identifiers for immune sequencing clone quantification. The sorting of naive CD8 T cells used the CD8+CD4-CCR7+CD45RA+ phenotype. The CDR3 covers 15 residues. Germline CDR1 is LGHNA and CDR2 is YSLEER. The V end lost 3 bases, the J end lost 4 bases, and 16 bases lay between the germline ends. TCRdb re-derived calls from the PCR reads in MiXCR, one entry per CDR3 protein. The table lists about 640,000 distinct CDR3 sequences, 15% to 20% of them singletons. This receptor was identified in a human donor in good health. Some libraries in this study had Jurkat cell RNA spiked in. This chain joins TRBV4-3 and TRBJ2-7, with D possibly TRBD1 on 5 matching bases. The source material was naive CD8+ T cells from blood, with Jurkat cell RNA spiked in. Subset described: FACS-sorted CD8+CD4-CCR7+CD45RA+ naive T cells. The CDR3 DNA sequence: TGCGCCAGCAGCCAGGAGCGTTGGGGCAGGTACGAGCAGTACTTC. Translating gives CASSQERWGRYEQYF.